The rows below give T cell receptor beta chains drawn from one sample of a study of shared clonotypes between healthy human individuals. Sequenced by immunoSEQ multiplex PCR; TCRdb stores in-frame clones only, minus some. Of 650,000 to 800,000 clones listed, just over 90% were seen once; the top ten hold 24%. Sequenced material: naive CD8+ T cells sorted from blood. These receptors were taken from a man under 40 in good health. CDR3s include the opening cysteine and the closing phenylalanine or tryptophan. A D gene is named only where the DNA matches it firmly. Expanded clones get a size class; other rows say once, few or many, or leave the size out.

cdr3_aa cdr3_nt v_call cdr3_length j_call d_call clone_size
CATSRGREWGNEQFF TGTGCCACCAGCAGAGGACGGGAGTGGGGGAATGAGCAGTTCTTC TRBV15 15 TRBJ2-1 . .
CASSLSGTPFWRTDTQYF TGTGCCAGCAGTTTATCCGGGACTCCCTTTTGGCGCACAGATACGCAGTATTTT TRBV27 18 TRBJ2-3 . .
CASSLQAGPTYNEQFF TGTGCCAGCAGCTTGCAGGCGGGACCGACCTACAATGAGCAGTTCTTC TRBV5-4 16 TRBJ2-1 . .
CASRLLAGGLHEQYF TGTGCCAGCAGATTACTAGCGGGAGGGCTCCACGAGCAGTACTTC TRBV27 15 TRBJ2-7 TRBD2 .
CASSPGGSSYNEQFF TGTGCCAGCAGCCCAGGGGGCAGCTCCTACAATGAGCAGTTCTTC TRBV9 15 TRBJ2-1 TRBD1 .
CASSVGTSGSTEQYF TGTGCCAGCAGCGTCGGGACTAGCGGGAGCACCGAGCAGTACTTC TRBV9 15 TRBJ2-7 TRBD2 many
CASSFSGSFNEQYF TGTGCCAGCAGCTTTAGCGGGAGCTTCAACGAGCAGTACTTC TRBV5-4 14 TRBJ2-7 TRBD2 .
CASRRTDTGELFF TGCGCCAGCAGGCGGACAGACACCGGGGAGCTGTTTTTT TRBV10-1 13 TRBJ2-2 . .
CASSLERNQPQHF TGTGCCAGCAGCTTAGAACGTAATCAGCCCCAGCATTTT TRBV13 13 TRBJ1-5 . once
CASMMGRGGVDGELFF TGTGCCAGCATGATGGGGCGGGGAGGAGTAGACGGGGAGCTGTTTTTT TRBV2 16 TRBJ2-2 . once
CASSHWGNSDYGYTF TGTGCCAGCAGTCACTGGGGGAATTCGGACTATGGCTACACCTTC TRBV6-5 15 TRBJ1-2 . .
CASSSSASDTQYF TGTGCCAGCAGCTCAAGCGCGTCAGATACGCAGTATTTT TRBV7-9 13 TRBJ2-3 . .
CASSQVPSSYEQYF TGCGCCAGCAGCCAAGTCCCGTCTTCCTACGAGCAGTACTTC TRBV4-1 14 TRBJ2-7 . .
CASSPRGNALQETQYF TGTGCCAGCAGCCCCCGCGGGAACGCTCTCCAAGAGACCCAGTACTTC TRBV28 16 TRBJ2-5 . .
CATSSLGGGTGELFF TGTGCCACCAGCAGTTTGGGGGGAGGCACCGGGGAGCTGTTTTTT TRBV15 15 TRBJ2-2 . .
CASSLGQGIVYEQYF TGTGCCAGCAGCTTAGGGCAGGGTATCGTGTACGAGCAGTACTTC TRBV7-6 15 TRBJ2-7 . .
CASSPQGTSVFGEQYF TGCGCCAGCAGCCCTCAGGGGACTTCGGTATTTGGGGAGCAGTACTTC TRBV5-1 16 TRBJ2-7 . .
CASTPQGTYNEQFF TGTGCCAGTACCCCACAGGGGACCTACAATGAGCAGTTCTTC TRBV19 14 TRBJ2-1 TRBD1 .
CASTRRGLADQETQYF TGTGCCAGCACGCGCAGGGGACTAGCAGACCAAGAGACCCAGTACTTC TRBV13 16 TRBJ2-5 TRBD2 .
CASSSTGAYNQPQHF TGTGCCAGCAGCTCGACAGGGGCCTACAATCAGCCCCAGCATTTT TRBV6-5 15 TRBJ1-5 TRBD1 .
CATSRMSGATGELFF TGTGCCACTTCGAGAATGAGCGGCGCTACCGGGGAGCTGTTTTTT TRBV2 15 TRBJ2-2 . .
CAISFDGTDYGYTF TGTGCCATCAGCTTCGACGGGACAGACTATGGCTACACCTTC TRBV10-3 14 TRBJ1-2 TRBD1 .
CASSFGTAAYGYTF TGTGCCAGCAGCTTCGGGACAGCGGCCTATGGCTACACCTTC TRBV5-4 14 TRBJ1-2 TRBD1 .
CASSIGISGGYTF TGTGCCAGCTCCATAGGAATCTCGGGTGGCTACACCTTC TRBV6-5 13 TRBJ1-2 . .
CASSQGRGSGYEQYF TGCGCCAGCAGCCAAGGACGAGGGAGTGGCTACGAGCAGTACTTC TRBV4-1 15 TRBJ2-7 . .
CASSLGDRGQSSYNEQFF TGCGCCAGCAGCTTGGGGGACAGGGGCCAAAGCTCCTACAATGAGCAGTTCTTC TRBV5-1 18 TRBJ2-1 TRBD1 .
CSVVFVGTESYEQYF TGCAGCGTTGTGTTCGTGGGGACAGAGTCCTACGAGCAGTACTTC TRBV29-1 15 TRBJ2-7 TRBD1 .
CASSFSGRALNEQFF TGTGCCAGCAGCTTCAGCGGGAGGGCCCTCAATGAGCAGTTCTTC TRBV9 15 TRBJ2-1 TRBD2 .
CASSSGTGAYEQYF TGTGCCAGCAGCTCCGGGACAGGCGCCTACGAGCAGTACTTC TRBV7-6 14 TRBJ2-7 TRBD1 once
CASSSFVGGSQHF TGTGCCAGCAGTTCCTTTGTGGGGGGCTCCCAGCATTTT TRBV28 13 TRBJ1-5 . .
CASSSSQLNTGELFF TGCGCCAGCAGCTCCTCTCAGCTGAACACCGGGGAGCTGTTTTTT TRBV5-1 15 TRBJ2-2 . .
CATGIAKNEQFF TGTGCCACCGGGATAGCGAAGAATGAGCAGTTCTTC TRBV15 12 TRBJ2-1 . .
CASSPQGAGMDEQFF TGTGCCAGCAGCCCACAGGGGGCAGGGATGGATGAGCAGTTCTTC TRBV5-4 15 TRBJ2-1 TRBD1 .
CATTGHPRLDEQYF TGTGCCACCACGGGACATCCAAGGCTCGACGAGCAGTACTTC TRBV19 14 TRBJ2-7 . .
CASSPSGTGSHEQYF TGTGCCAGCAGCCCCTCTGGGACTGGATCGCACGAGCAGTACTTC TRBV9 15 TRBJ2-7 . .
CASSQDWLAGMETQYF TGCGCCAGCAGCCAAGATTGGTTGGCGGGAATGGAGACCCAGTACTTC TRBV4-1 16 TRBJ2-5 . .
CASSQALTYEQYF TGCGCCAGCAGCCAAGCACTTACCTACGAGCAGTACTTC TRBV4-1 13 TRBJ2-7 . .
CASSFRQALGHGELFF TGTGCCAGCAGTTTTAGACAGGCCCTGGGGCACGGGGAGCTGTTTTTT TRBV27 16 TRBJ2-2 . .
CASSESGQGNYNEQFF TGCGCCAGCAGTGAGTCGGGACAGGGGAACTACAATGAGCAGTTCTTC TRBV10-1 16 TRBJ2-1 TRBD1 .
CASNQDTTDTQYF TGTGCCAGTAATCAGGACACCACAGATACGCAGTATTTT TRBV19 13 TRBJ2-3 . .
CASSLEGPNEKLFF TGTGCCAGCAGCTTGGAAGGGCCTAATGAAAAACTGTTTTTT TRBV5-6 14 TRBJ1-4 . .
CASSLAGSNEQFF TGTGCCAGCAGCTTAGCAGGGAGCAATGAGCAGTTCTTC TRBV11-2 13 TRBJ2-1 . .
CASSFVSYEQYF TGTGCCAGCAGTTTCGTCTCCTACGAGCAGTACTTC TRBV26 12 TRBJ2-7 . .
CASSTRYSRDPYEQYF TGTGCCAGCTCAACCCGATACTCACGGGACCCCTACGAGCAGTACTTC TRBV18 16 TRBJ2-7 . .
CASSDRTGVGTQYF TGTGCCAGCAGCGACCGGACAGGGGTAGGGACCCAGTACTTC TRBV7-8 14 TRBJ2-5 TRBD1 .
CASSVSSIAGGSYNEQFF TGTGCCAGCAGCGTGTCCTCGATAGCGGGGGGCTCCTACAATGAGCAGTTCTTC TRBV9 18 TRBJ2-1 TRBD2 .
CASSQVFPISTDTQYF TGCGCCAGCAGCCAAGTATTCCCAATAAGCACAGATACGCAGTATTTT TRBV4-3 16 TRBJ2-3 . .
CASSYGSGADNQPQHF TGTGCCAGCAGTTACGGTTCCGGGGCAGACAATCAGCCCCAGCATTTT TRBV6-6 16 TRBJ1-5 . once